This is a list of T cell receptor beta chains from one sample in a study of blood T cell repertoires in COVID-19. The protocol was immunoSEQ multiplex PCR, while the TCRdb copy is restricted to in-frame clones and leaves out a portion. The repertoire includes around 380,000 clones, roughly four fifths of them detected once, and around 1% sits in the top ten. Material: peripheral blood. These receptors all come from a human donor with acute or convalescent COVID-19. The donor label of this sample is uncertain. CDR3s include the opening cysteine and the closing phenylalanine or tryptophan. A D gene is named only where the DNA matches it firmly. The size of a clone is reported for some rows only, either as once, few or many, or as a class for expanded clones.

CDR3 protein: CASSQELFRTAHSGNTIYF
CDR3 DNA: TGTGCCAGCAGCCAAGAGTTGTTCAGGACAGCACACTCTGGAAACACCATATATTTT
D gene: NA
V gene: TRBV14
J gene: TRBJ1-3
clone size: NA

CDR3 protein: CASSRDGQARQPQHF
CDR3 DNA: TGTGCCAGCAGCCGAGACGGACAGGCGCGTCAGCCCCAGCATTTT
D gene: TRBD1
V gene: TRBV7-8
J gene: TRBJ1-5
clone size: NA

CDR3 protein: CASSAGGNGEQFF
CDR3 DNA: TGTGCCAGCAGCGCTGGGGGGAATGGTGAGCAGTTCTTC
D gene: NA
V gene: TRBV5-6
J gene: TRBJ2-1
clone size: NA

CDR3 protein: CASSLVGVRYYTF
CDR3 DNA: TGCGCCAGCAGCTTGGTTGGAGTTAGGTACTACACCTTC
D gene: NA
V gene: TRBV5-1
J gene: TRBJ1-2
clone size: NA

CDR3 protein: CASTDREYGYTF
CDR3 DNA: TGTGCCAGCACAGACAGGGAGTATGGCTACACCTTC
D gene: TRBD1
V gene: TRBV12-3/TRBV12-4
J gene: TRBJ1-2
clone size: NA

CDR3 protein: CVRSLEASGMGDTQYF
CDR3 DNA: TGTGTCAGAAGCTTAGAGGCTAGCGGGATGGGAGATACGCAGTATTTT
D gene: NA
V gene: TRBV7-5
J gene: TRBJ2-3
clone size: NA

CDR3 protein: CASSPPDRTYEQYF
CDR3 DNA: TGCGCCAGCAGCCCCCCGGACAGAACCTACGAGCAGTACTTC
D gene: NA
V gene: TRBV4-1
J gene: TRBJ2-7
clone size: NA

CDR3 protein: CASSFASGVLNEQFF
CDR3 DNA: TGTGCCAGCAGCTTCGCTAGCGGGGTTTTGAATGAGCAGTTCTTC
D gene: TRBD2
V gene: TRBV5-6
J gene: TRBJ2-1
clone size: NA

CDR3 protein: CASSYRGVGPGNTIYF
CDR3 DNA: TGTGCCAGCAGCTACAGGGGAGTGGGCCCTGGAAACACCATATATTTT
D gene: TRBD1
V gene: TRBV11-2
J gene: TRBJ1-3
clone size: NA

CDR3 protein: CASSQTGHRPPSGRGTDTQYF
CDR3 DNA: TGCGCCAGCAGTCAAACCGGGCATCGCCCCCCTAGCGGGAGGGGGACAGATACGCAGTATTTT
D gene: TRBD2
V gene: TRBV23-1
J gene: TRBJ2-3
clone size: NA

CDR3 protein: CASSFSGNMNTEAFF
CDR3 DNA: TGTGCCAGTAGTTTTTCAGGGAACATGAACACTGAAGCTTTCTTT
D gene: NA
V gene: TRBV19
J gene: TRBJ1-1
clone size: NA

CDR3 protein: CASSLGSSGTGNEQFF
CDR3 DNA: TGCGCCAGCAGCTTAGGGAGTAGCGGGACGGGCAATGAGCAGTTCTTC
D gene: TRBD2
V gene: TRBV5-1
J gene: TRBJ2-1
clone size: once

CDR3 protein: CASSDPRTGREAFF
CDR3 DNA: TGTGCCAGCAGTGACCCTAGGACAGGAAGGGAAGCTTTCTTT
D gene: TRBD1
V gene: TRBV25-1
J gene: TRBJ1-1
clone size: NA

CDR3 protein: CAWSVVAGTPLHF
CDR3 DNA: TGTGCCTGGAGTGTAGTGGCGGGAACACCCCTCCACTTT
D gene: NA
V gene: TRBV30
J gene: TRBJ1-6
clone size: NA

CDR3 protein: CAKTTGVNSPLHF
CDR3 DNA: TGTGCCAAAACGACAGGGGTGAATTCACCCCTCCACTTT
D gene: TRBD1
V gene: TRBV2
J gene: TRBJ1-6
clone size: few

CDR3 protein: CASSPGLAGGDTGELFF
CDR3 DNA: TGTGCCAGCAGCCCGGGACTAGCGGGGGGGGACACCGGGGAGCTGTTTTTT
D gene: TRBD2
V gene: TRBV4-2
J gene: TRBJ2-2
clone size: NA

CDR3 protein: CASRLQGAYGYTF
CDR3 DNA: TGTGCCAGCAGACTGCAGGGGGCTTATGGCTACACCTTC
D gene: TRBD1
V gene: TRBV6-5
J gene: TRBJ1-2
clone size: NA

CDR3 protein: CASSLGDRRNTGELFF
CDR3 DNA: TGTGCCAGCAGTTTGGGGGACAGGCGGAACACCGGGGAGCTGTTTTTT
D gene: TRBD1
V gene: TRBV6-5
J gene: TRBJ2-2
clone size: NA

CDR3 protein: CAWSESGGGRGTGTEAFF
CDR3 DNA: TGTGCCTGGAGTGAATCGGGCGGGGGCAGAGGAACAGGCACTGAAGCTTTCTTT
D gene: NA
V gene: TRBV30
J gene: TRBJ1-1
clone size: NA

CDR3 protein: CASRQGESYGYTF
CDR3 DNA: TGTGCCAGCAGACAGGGTGAGAGTTATGGCTACACCTTC
D gene: NA
V gene: TRBV2
J gene: TRBJ1-2
clone size: once

CDR3 protein: CAWSVRAQAEAFF
CDR3 DNA: TGTGCCTGGAGTGTACGCGCACAGGCTGAAGCTTTCTTT
D gene: NA
V gene: TRBV30
J gene: TRBJ1-1
clone size: many

CDR3 protein: CSVVGSSGSPGRQFF
CDR3 DNA: TGCAGCGTTGTTGGTTCTAGCGGATCCCCGGGGAGGCAGTTCTTC
D gene: TRBD2
V gene: TRBV29-1
J gene: TRBJ2-1
clone size: NA

CDR3 protein: CSVWDRGTGELFF
CDR3 DNA: TGCAGCGTTTGGGACAGGGGCACCGGGGAGCTGTTTTTT
D gene: TRBD1
V gene: TRBV29-1
J gene: TRBJ2-2
clone size: NA

CDR3 protein: CASSLGDRGSYGYTF
CDR3 DNA: TGCGCCAGCAGCTTGGGGGACAGGGGATCCTATGGCTACACCTTC
D gene: TRBD1
V gene: TRBV5-1
J gene: TRBJ1-2
clone size: NA

CDR3 protein: CASSPPGVGRNEQFF
CDR3 DNA: TGTGCCAGCTCACCACCGGGAGTAGGGCGCAATGAGCAGTTCTTC
D gene: NA
V gene: TRBV18
J gene: TRBJ2-1
clone size: NA

CDR3 protein: CASRRGTGVESSYGYTF
CDR3 DNA: TGTGCCAGCAGGAGGGGGACAGGGGTGGAAAGTAGCTATGGCTACACCTTC
D gene: TRBD1
V gene: TRBV2
J gene: TRBJ1-2
clone size: NA

CDR3 protein: CASSAGMNTEAFF
CDR3 DNA: TGTGCCAGCAGTGCGGGGATGAACACTGAAGCTTTCTTT
D gene: NA
V gene: TRBV2
J gene: TRBJ1-1
clone size: NA

CDR3 protein: CASSEAVGADEKLFF
CDR3 DNA: TGTGCCAGCAGTGAAGCGGTGGGCGCAGATGAAAAACTGTTTTTT
D gene: NA
V gene: TRBV6-1
J gene: TRBJ1-4
clone size: NA

CDR3 protein: CASSQIYGGMNTEAFF
CDR3 DNA: TGTGCCAGCAGCCAAATCTACGGGGGTATGAACACTGAAGCTTTCTTT
D gene: NA
V gene: TRBV3-1/TRBV3-2
J gene: TRBJ1-1
clone size: NA